These 18 T cell receptor beta chains were all obtained from the same sample, sequenced in a study of blood T cell repertoires in COVID-19. Measured with immunoSEQ multiplex PCR; TCRdb has only the in-frame clones, and not every one. The repertoire holds under 150,000 clones, with under 90% as singletons. Sequencing was done on a sample of peripheral blood. The receptors were gathered from a woman aged 60-70 years with active or convalescent COVID-19.

The rearrangement links TRBV5-6 to TRBJ2-4, with D perhaps matching TRBD1 (6 bases). With 3 bases removed from V and 8 bases from J, the gap between germline ends came to 15 bases. CDR3 length equals 14 residues. Germline V gives CDR1 SGHDT, CDR2 YYEEEE. The CDR3 region is CASSSTGTSDIQYF. The CDR3 region has the DNA TGTGCCAGCAGCTCAACCGGGACAAGCGACATTCAGTACTTC.

The chain carries TRBV18 and TRBJ2-3; TRBD2 might be the D (5 bases). The CDR3 loop spans 15 amino acids. Germline V CDR1 and CDR2: KGHSH, LQKENI. V was clipped by 3 bases and J by 3 bases, with 13 bases between them. CDR3 sequence reads: CASSPKGEATDTQYF. The DNA for the CDR3 is TGTGCCAGCTCACCGAAGGGAGAGGCGACAGATACGCAGTATTTT.

The genes are TRBV4-1 and TRBJ1-5; tentatively, D is TRBD1 (6 bases). Germline V gene data show CDR1 as MGHRA and CDR2 as YSYEKL. The CDR3 has 17 residues. Trimming shortened V by 1 base and J by 3 bases, and 16 bases separated the two germline ends. The CDR3 DNA is TGCGCCAGCAGCCAAGCCACTACAGGGAAGAACAATCAGCCCCAGCATTTT. Translated: CASSQATTGKNNQPQHF.

The chain couples TRBV5-1 to TRBJ2-5; TRBD1 matches at 9 bases. This CDR3 region has 14 residues. J gave up 6 bases and V 4 bases, and 7 bases lay outside the gene matches. Looked up from germline, CDR1 is SGHRS and CDR2 is YFSETQ. The CDR3 sequence: CASSDRDRVQTQYF. DNA for the CDR3: TGCGCCAGCAGCGACCGGGACAGGGTACAGACCCAGTACTTC.

V and J are TRBV10-3 and TRBJ2-5, with 9 bases that match TRBD1. Germline V gene sequence: CDR1 ENHRY, CDR2 SYGVKD. After removal of 3 bases from V and 4 bases from J, the junction contained 6 bases not matched to a gene. This CDR3 has 15 residues. CDR3 residues: CAISDRDRVGETQYF. DNA of the CDR3: TGTGCCATCAGTGACCGGGACAGGGTTGGAGAGACCCAGTACTTC.

CDR3 sequence (DNA): TGTGCCAGCAGTGAGGGGGCGCCAGAGGAGACCCAGTACTTC. This gives the protein CASSEGAPEETQYF. The rearrangement links TRBV28 to TRBJ2-5; TRBD1 matches 7 bases. The CDR3 loop spans 14 amino acids. CDR1 and CDR2 (germline): MDHEN, SYDVKM. J was trimmed by 5 bases and V by 5 bases; bases with no gene match: 8.

This chain uses TRBV28 with TRBJ1-2, with a possible D match to TRBD1 (6 bases). There are 13 residues in the CDR3. The V and J ends lost 7 bases and 5 bases respectively, with 14 bases between them. The germline V gene has CDR1 MDHEN and CDR2 SYDVKM. The CDR3 nucleotides read TGTGCCAGCAAAAAGGGGGGGCTGTATGGCTACACCTTC. Protein sequence: CASKKGGLYGYTF.

The chain uses TRBV12-5 and TRBJ1-4; D is uncertain. Trimming stripped 1 base from V and 14 bases from J, with 14 bases between. The CDR3 is 13 residues long. Germline CDR1 reads LGHNT; CDR2 reads FRNRAP. Here the CDR3 reads CASGLASGLRLFF. For the CDR3, the DNA is TGTGCTAGTGGTTTGGCTTCAGGCCTTAGGCTGTTTTTT.

The genes are TRBV2 and TRBJ1-1, with 7 positions matching TRBD1. Germline trimming cut 7 bases from V and 1 base from J; bases unmatched to any gene: 6. CDR3 size: 14 residues. Germline V gives CDR1 SNHLY, CDR2 FYNNEI. The CDR3 nucleotides read TGTGCCAGCAATCTAGGGACAGCGAACACTGAAGCTTTCTTT. Its translation: CASNLGTANTEAFF.

In the case of this clone: This sample also contains other DNA sequences that code for the same CDR3. The chain joins TRBV18 to TRBJ1-1, with 8 bases lining up with TRBD1. Germline CDR1 reads KGHSH; CDR2 reads LQKENI. The CDR3 is 15 amino acids. Trimming cost V 2 bases and J 1 base; bases outside gene matches: 3. The CDR3 here is CASSPTGTGNTEAFF. The CDR3 DNA is TGTGCCAGCTCACCAACCGGGACAGGGAACACTGAAGCTTTCTTT.

This clone was counted a few times. This sequence joins TRBV2 and TRBJ1-5, with 10 bases fitting TRBD1. Germline trimming cut 6 bases from V and 6 bases from J; bases unmatched to any gene: 5. From germline, CDR1 is SNHLY and CDR2 FYNNEI. The CDR3 consists of 14 residues. CDR3 coding DNA: TGTGCCAGCAGCTACCGGGACAGGGGTCAGCCCCAGCATTTT. This gives the protein CASSYRDRGQPQHF.

V is TRBV29-1 and J is TRBJ2-1, with TRBD2 matching 10 bases. Germline trimming cut 6 bases from V and 4 bases from J; bases unmatched to any gene: 9. Germline CDR1 is SQVTM and CDR2 is ANQGSEA. This CDR3 region has 15 residues. The DNA of the CDR3 is TGCAGCGTCTTCCTAGCGGGAGCCAGGTACAATGAGCAGTTCTTC. It codes for CSVFLAGARYNEQFF.

The chain employs TRBV19 and TRBJ2-1; the match to TRBD2 covers 11 bases. The CDR3 runs 15 residues. Germline V gives CDR1 LNHDA, CDR2 SQIVND (reference sequence). The trim removed 3 bases at V and 5 bases at J, leaving 3 bases unmatched. This CDR3 is CASSILAGGNNEQFF. CDR3 bases: TGTGCCAGTAGTATCTTAGCGGGAGGGAACAATGAGCAGTTCTTC.

DNA of the CDR3: TGTGCCAGCAGACGACAGGGTAGTTCACCCCTCCACTTT. Amino acid sequence: CASRRQGSSPLHF. V is TRBV2 and J is TRBJ1-6; the match to TRBD1 covers 7 bases. Unmatched junction bases numbered 5, after V lost 6 bases and J lost 9 bases. Germline V CDR1 and CDR2: SNHLY, FYNNEI. This CDR3 contains 13 residues.

The chain links TRBV7-9 to TRBJ2-7; D might be TRBD1 (5 bases). Trimming pared 5 bases from V and 4 bases from J, leaving 18 bases between. The CDR3 contains 15 residues. CDR1 SEHNR and CDR2 FQNEAQ come from the germline V gene (reference sequence). In DNA form, the CDR3 reads TGTGCCAGCAGCCCCCTGGGGCAGGGAAATTACGAGCAGTACGTC. This codes for CASSPLGQGNYEQYV.

V and J are TRBV5-1 and TRBJ2-1, with no clear D. V shed 1 base and J shed 8 bases, with 4 bases lying between them. Per germline, CDR1 SGHRS and CDR2 YFSETQ. CDR3 size: 11 residues. The CDR3 here is CASSLSDEQFF. The CDR3 bases are TGCGCCAGCAGCTTGTCCGATGAGCAGTTCTTC.

The V gene is TRBV5-1, the J gene TRBJ2-1, with TRBD1 matching over 8 bases. Germline V CDR1 and CDR2: SGHRS, YFSETQ. The CDR3 is 13 amino acids. V shed 4 bases, J shed 6 bases, and the junction held 3 bases outside the gene matches. This CDR3 is CASSTDRANEQFF. The DNA for the CDR3 is TGCGCCAGCAGCACGGACAGGGCCAATGAGCAGTTCTTC.

The chain links TRBV6-5 to TRBJ1-2; the match to TRBD1 covers 9 bases. Germline values: CDR1 MNHEY, CDR2 SVGAGI. The CDR3 totals 15 residues. Unmatched junction bases numbered 12, after V lost 5 bases and J lost 8 bases. CDR3 DNA sequence: TGTGCCAGCAGTCCTCTCTGGGGGACAGGGAACGGCTACACCTTC. Translation: CASSPLWGTGNGYTF.